The sequence of this TCR beta chain was determined in a study of cytomegalovirus exposure and HLA in healthy donors. Here immunoSEQ multiplex PCR was the method, and the copy in TCRdb shows in-frame clones only, minus some. The sample carries 110,000 to 150,000 clones, approximately 86% recorded once. About this clone itself: The antigen is not known. Within the sample, other DNA sequences also encode this same CDR3.

Study outcomes and limitations: The CMV antigen specificity of three CMV-associated chains was confirmed through in vitro analysis. According to a subsequent analysis, TCR clusters identified in the first cohort showed a tendency to co-occur across the roughly 130 validation repertoires.

Material: PBMCs. The sequence was obtained from a woman aged 18-29 years in good health and CMV-seropositive.

The CDR3 protein is CASSGDSTEAFF. The CDR3 DNA reads as TGTGCCAGCAGTGGTGACAGTACTGAAGCTTTCTTT. The chain recombines TRBV2 with TRBJ1-1; D possibly corresponds to TRBD1 (5 bases). CDR1 and CDR2 (germline): SNHLY, FYNNEI. V lost 4 bases to trimming and J lost 5 bases, with 8 bases between them. This CDR3 is 12 amino acids long.